A single sample is the source of the 28 T cell receptor beta chains below, sequenced in a study of cytomegalovirus exposure and HLA in healthy donors. The PCR made use of 60 Vbeta and 13 Jbeta primers. Using immunoSEQ multiplex PCR, the repertoire was profiled, and TCRdb retains in-frame clones only, with some absent. With 40,000 to 45,000 clones in the sample, the ten largest clones hold 6.2%. What was sequenced was PBMCs. These receptor sequences come from a man aged 25-45 years in good health and CMV-seronegative.

The chain is built from TRBV6-5 and TRBJ2-7; 7 bases align to TRBD2. The CDR3 is 12 residues long. Germline loops: CDR1 MNHEY, CDR2 SVGAGI. The V and J ends lost 6 bases and 6 bases, in that order; junction bases with no gene match: 5. The CDR3 here is CASSKLAGEQYF. Written as DNA, the CDR3 is TGTGCCAGCAGCAAATTAGCGGGCGAGCAGTACTTC.

The chain recombines TRBV11-2 with TRBJ2-1, with 7 bases lining up with TRBD2. This CDR3 is built from 16 residues. CDR1 and CDR2 (germline): SGHAT, FQNNGV. The ends lost 0 bases at V and 5 bases at J; junction bases unmatched: 7. CDR3: CASSLEIAGANNEQFF. CDR3 sequence (DNA): TGTGCCAGCAGCTTAGAGATAGCGGGCGCCAACAATGAGCAGTTCTTC.

The chain employs TRBV19 and TRBJ2-2; the match to TRBD1 covers 8 bases. The V segment lost 6 bases and the J segment 4 bases; nucleotides outside the gene matches: 7. Looked up from germline, CDR1 is LNHDA and CDR2 is SQIVND (reference sequence). This CDR3 spans 15 amino acids. The CDR3 loop is CASSRDRGSTGELFF. DNA of the CDR3: TGTGCCAGTAGCCGCGACAGGGGTTCCACCGGGGAGCTGTTTTTT.

The V call is TRBV29-1, the J call TRBJ2-1; 8 nucleotides line up with TRBD2. With 6 bases clipped from V and 10 bases from J, the junction kept 11 bases outside the gene matches. Germline CDR1 is SQVTM and CDR2 is ANQGSEA. There are 13 residues in the CDR3. CDR3 amino acids: CSVRTSRVSEQFF. The CDR3 DNA reads as TGCAGCGTACGGACTAGCAGGGTCTCGGAGCAGTTCTTC.

The rearrangement joins TRBV19 to TRBJ2-1; 8 nucleotides align to TRBD1. The CDR3 consists of 14 residues. Germline CDR1 is LNHDA and CDR2 is SQIVND (reference sequence). V lost 8 bases, J lost 6 bases, and 9 bases stayed unmatched. The CDR3 coding sequence is TGTGCCAGTCATAGGACAGGGATCCCCAATGAGCAGTTCTTC. This sequence encodes CASHRTGIPNEQFF. Full variable domain (rest looked up from reference TRBV19 and TRBJ2-1): DGGITQSPKYLFRKEGQNVTLSCEQNLNHDAMYWYRQDPGQGLRLIYYSQIVNDFQKGDIAEGYSVSREKKESFPLTVTSAQKNPTAFYLCASHRTGIPNEQFFGPGTRLTVL.

The CDR3 loop reads CASSGGSGANVLTF. The DNA of the CDR3 is TGTGCCAGCTCAGGGGGCTCTGGGGCCAACGTCCTGACTTTC. The J gene is TRBJ2-6, the V gene TRBV7-3; 7 nucleotides agree with TRBD1. CDR1 and CDR2 (germline): SGHTA, FQGTGA. Trimming took 8 bases from V and 0 from J; bases not matched to a gene: 1. The CDR3 contains 14 residues.

The genes are TRBV5-1 and TRBJ2-2; TRBD2 aligns across 8 bases. This CDR3 contains 17 residues. Germline loops: CDR1 SGHRS, CDR2 YFSETQ. V lost 0 bases to trimming and J lost 7 bases; unmatched junction nucleotides: 11. CDR3 amino acids: CASSLDPTRGTSGELFF. CDR3 in DNA: TGCGCCAGCAGCTTGGACCCGACTAGAGGGACTAGCGGGGAGCTGTTTTTT.

The gene calls are TRBV19 and TRBJ1-5; TRBD1 might be the D (6 bases). There are 15 residues in the CDR3. V was trimmed by 6 bases and J by 1 base, leaving 13 bases between them. Germline V gene data show CDR1 as LNHDA and CDR2 as SQIVND (reference sequence). As DNA, the CDR3 is TGTGCCAGTAGCACCTCAGGGGCCAGCAATCAGCCCCAGCATTTT. It specifies CASSTSGASNQPQHF.

The V and J genes are TRBV9 and TRBJ1-4; TRBD1 aligns across 7 bases. V was clipped by 0 bases and J by 7 bases; unmatched bases: 6. Germline CDR1 is SGDLS and CDR2 is YYNGEE. The CDR3 has 15 amino acids. CDR3 residues: CASSVGGGGFEKLFF. In DNA, the CDR3 is TGTGCCAGCAGCGTAGGAGGGGGCGGTTTTGAAAAACTGTTTTTT.

The rearrangement joins TRBV7-8 to TRBJ2-7; 7 positions match TRBD1. From germline, CDR1 is SGHVS and CDR2 FQNEAQ. J was trimmed by 1 base and V by 5 bases; bases with no gene match: 8. This CDR3 region has 15 residues. CDR3 DNA sequence: TGTGCCAGCAGCGGACGACAGGGAACTTCCTACGAGCAGTACTTC. It codes for CASSGRQGTSYEQYF.

The genes are TRBV25-1 and TRBJ2-5; 10 positions agree with TRBD1. J was trimmed by 6 bases and V by 3 bases; bases with no gene match: 4. This CDR3 spans 14 amino acids. CDR1 is MGHDK and CDR2 is SYGVNS in the germline V gene. The CDR3 protein is CASSEDRGIKTQYF. CDR3 bases: TGTGCCAGCAGTGAGGACAGGGGGATAAAGACCCAGTACTTC.

The rearrangement links TRBV14 to TRBJ2-7; unclear D gene. CDR1 is SGHDN, CDR2 FVKESK, per germline. Trimming stripped 9 bases from V and 2 bases from J, with 11 bases between. This CDR3 spans 12 amino acids. The CDR3 DNA reads as TGTGCCAGTGCTCGGTACGCCTACGAGCAGTACTTC. It is translated as CASARYAYEQYF. Using reference TRBV14 and TRBJ2-7 for the parts outside the CDR3, the full variable domain is EAGVTQFPSHSVIEKGQTVTLRCDPISGHDNLYWYRRVMGKEIKFLLHFVKESKQDESGMPNNRFLAERTGGTYSTLKVQPAELEDSGVYFCASARYAYEQYFGPGTRLTVT.

The chain joins TRBV9 to TRBJ2-1; no reliable D call. There are 14 residues in the CDR3. Trimming took 3 bases from V and 5 from J, leaving 12 bases between them. Germline assignment: CDR1 SGDLS and CDR2 YYNGEE. The DNA of the CDR3 is TGTGCCAGCAGCGGCGAGAATAAACACAATGAGCAGTTCTTC. It specifies CASSGENKHNEQFF.

The rearrangement joins TRBV19 to TRBJ2-2, with 9 bases identical to TRBD1. V was pared by 6 bases and J by 3 bases, with 5 bases of the junction left unmatched. Per germline, CDR1 LNHDA and CDR2 SQIVND (reference sequence). CDR3 length equals 15 residues. CDR3 sequence reads: CASRGQGGDTGELFF. CDR3 nucleotide sequence: TGTGCCAGTAGGGGACAGGGCGGGGACACCGGGGAGCTGTTTTTT.

J is TRBJ2-7 and V is TRBV7-9; 7 positions agree with TRBD1. This CDR3 comprises 13 residues. CDR1 is SEHNR and CDR2 is FQNEAQ in the germline V gene (reference sequence). The V gene end was trimmed by 6 bases and the J gene end by 0 bases; junction bases not matched to a gene: 2. The CDR3 protein is CASSWDSSYEQYF. Written as DNA, the CDR3 is TGTGCCAGCAGTTGGGACAGCTCCTACGAGCAGTACTTC.

This chain connects TRBV6-6 to TRBJ1-3; weak D call: TRBD1 (5 bases). This CDR3 spans 13 amino acids. Germline V gene lookup returns CDR1 MNHNY and CDR2 SVGAGI (reference sequence). Trimming cost V 2 bases and J 4 bases, with 6 bases left between them. The CDR3 protein is CASSYRGGNTIYF. The CDR3 region has the DNA TGTGCCAGCAGTTACAGGGGAGGAAACACCATATATTTT.

By frequency, this clone is medium-sized. A junction end diverges from the germline sequence, so it may reflect a read error. V gene TRBV27 combines with J gene TRBJ1-1; the D gene is possibly TRBD1 (6 bases). This CDR3 contains 13 residues. Germline V gene sequence: CDR1 MNHEY, CDR2 SMNVEV (reference sequence). The CDR3 nucleotides read TGTGCCAGCAGTTTATTTCGGGACACAGAAGCTTTCTTT. It codes for CASSLFRDTEAFF.

The chain employs TRBV5-5 and TRBJ2-1; D remains unclear. Trimming took 0 bases from V and 3 from J, leaving 4 bases between them. CDR1 is SGHKS and CDR2 is YYEKEE in the germline V gene (reference sequence). CDR3 size: 13 residues. CDR3 residues: CASSLGVYNEQFF. CDR3 bases: TGTGCCAGCAGCTTGGGCGTCTACAATGAGCAGTTCTTC.

The gene calls are TRBV5-1 and TRBJ1-1; 8 bases match TRBD1. V was pared by 2 bases and J by 1 base, with 7 bases of the junction left unmatched. CDR3 size: 16 residues. The germline V gene encodes CDR1 SGHRS and CDR2 YFSETQ. In nucleotides, the CDR3 is TGCGCCAGCAGCTTAGACCGGGACAGGTCGAACACTGAAGCTTTCTTT. Protein sequence: CASSLDRDRSNTEAFF. Complete variable domain (other parts from reference TRBV5-1 and TRBJ1-1): KAGVTQTPRYLIKTRGQQVTLSCSPISGHRSVSWYQQTPGQGLQFLFEYFSETQRNKGNFPGRFSGRQFSNSRSEMNVSTLELGDSALYLCASSLDRDRSNTEAFFGQGTRLTVV.

This chain uses TRBV9 with TRBJ2-2; D gene uncertain. The germline V gene encodes CDR1 SGDLS and CDR2 YYNGEE. Trimming pared 5 bases from V and 3 bases from J, leaving 5 bases between. The CDR3 extends over 12 amino acids. The CDR3 reads CASRAYTGELFF. CDR3 DNA: TGTGCCAGCAGAGCATACACCGGGGAGCTGTTTTTT.

The CDR3 DNA reads TGTGCCAGCAGTAGGACTAGCGGCACAGATACGCAGTATTTT. It is translated as CASSRTSGTDTQYF. The chain couples TRBV7-9 to TRBJ2-3; 9 bases fit TRBD2. Germline V lookup: CDR1 SEHNR, CDR2 FQNEAQ (reference sequence). V lost 6 bases and J lost 1; bases outside the gene matches: 2. The CDR3 runs to 14 residues.

The chain joins TRBV5-1 to TRBJ1-1; a possible D gene is TRBD1 (6 bases). Trimming cost V 0 bases and J 4 bases, with 13 bases left between them. Germline lookup yields CDR1 SGHRS and CDR2 YFSETQ. This CDR3 is built from 15 residues. The CDR3 region has the DNA TGCGCCAGCAGCTTGGGCGGGGGCGCATCCACTGAAGCTTTCTTT. Amino acids: CASSLGGGASTEAFF.

Concerning this clone itself: One end of the junction varies from germline; a read error may be responsible. V gene TRBV28 combines with J gene TRBJ2-3, with TRBD2 matching 9 bases. Germline CDR1 reads MDHEN; CDR2 reads SYDVKM. The CDR3 has 15 residues. CDR3 sequence: CASLRGGRAPDKQYF. The CDR3 DNA follows: TGTGCCAGCTTGCGAGGCGGGAGGGCCCCAGATAAGCAGTATTTT.

The rearrangement joins TRBV7-7 to TRBJ2-7; 7 bases are shared with TRBD2. This CDR3 comprises 14 residues. CDR1 is SSHAT and CDR2 is FNYEAQ in the germline V gene (reference sequence). V trimming: 5 bases; J trimming: 2 bases; junction bases outside the gene matches: 6. The CDR3 here is CASSPASGPYEQYF. In DNA, the CDR3 is TGTGCCAGCAGCCCGGCTAGCGGCCCCTACGAGCAGTACTTC.

The rearrangement links TRBV9 to TRBJ2-7, with 7 positions matching TRBD2. Trimming cost V 4 bases and J 10 bases; bases outside gene matches: 17. CDR3 length: 15 residues. Germline V lookup: CDR1 SGDLS, CDR2 YYNGEE. This CDR3 reads CASSPGEGRGFSQYF. The CDR3 DNA reads as TGTGCCAGCAGCCCCGGGGAGGGGCGCGGGTTTTCCCAGTACTTC.

V is TRBV19 and J is TRBJ1-4; D gene ambiguous. V shed 4 bases and J shed 5 bases, with 14 bases lying between them. Per germline, CDR1 LNHDA and CDR2 SQIVND (reference sequence). This CDR3 is 15 amino acids long. CDR3 in amino acids: CASSTFQERNEKLFF. The CDR3 DNA follows: TGTGCCAGTAGTACTTTTCAAGAGAGGAATGAAAAACTGTTTTTT.

The DNA for the CDR3 is TGTGCCAGCAGCTCAACAATACAAGCTAACTATGGCTACACCTTC. This sequence encodes CASSSTIQANYGYTF. V is TRBV7-9 and J is TRBJ1-2; D is undetermined. This CDR3 comprises 15 residues. V shed 4 bases and J shed 0 bases, with 12 bases lying between them. Germline CDR1 is SEHNR and CDR2 is FQNEAQ (reference sequence).

V is TRBV12-5 and J is TRBJ1-3; maybe TRBD1 (5 bases). Germline V gives CDR1 LGHNT, CDR2 FRNRAP. This CDR3 is built from 14 residues. V was clipped by 7 bases and J by 4 bases, with 14 bases between them. The CDR3 coding sequence is TGTGCTAGTGCCCCCGGAGGGACCGGAAACACCATATATTTT. Translated, it gives CASAPGGTGNTIYF. Supplemented by reference TRBV12-5 and TRBJ1-3, the full variable domain reads DARVTQTPRHKVTEMGQEVTMRCQPILGHNTVFWYRQTMMQGLELLAYFRNRAPLDDSGMPKDRFSAEMPDATLATLKIQPSEPRDSAVYFCASAPGGTGNTIYFGEGSWLTVV.